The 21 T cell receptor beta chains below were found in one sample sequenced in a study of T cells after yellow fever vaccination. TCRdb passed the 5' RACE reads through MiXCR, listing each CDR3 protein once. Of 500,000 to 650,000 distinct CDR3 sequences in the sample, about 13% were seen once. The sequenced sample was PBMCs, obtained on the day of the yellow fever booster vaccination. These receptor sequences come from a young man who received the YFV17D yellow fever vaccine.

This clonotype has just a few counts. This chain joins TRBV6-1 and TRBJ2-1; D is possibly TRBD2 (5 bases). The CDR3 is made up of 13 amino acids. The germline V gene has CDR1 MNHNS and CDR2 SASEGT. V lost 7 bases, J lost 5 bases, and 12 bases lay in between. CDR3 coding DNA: TGTGCCAGCAACAAACGGGGAAACAATGAGCAGTTCTTC. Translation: CASNKRGNNEQFF.

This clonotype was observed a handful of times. As DNA, the CDR3 is TGTGCCAGCAGCTTTGGAACTACAACTAATGAAAAACTGTTTTTT. Protein sequence: CASSFGTTTNEKLFF. This chain joins TRBV5-4 and TRBJ1-4; D is unclear. CDR3 length: 15 amino acids. Germline CDR1 SGHNT, CDR2 YYREEE (reference sequence). V was cut by 2 bases and J by 0 bases, with 8 bases left in between.

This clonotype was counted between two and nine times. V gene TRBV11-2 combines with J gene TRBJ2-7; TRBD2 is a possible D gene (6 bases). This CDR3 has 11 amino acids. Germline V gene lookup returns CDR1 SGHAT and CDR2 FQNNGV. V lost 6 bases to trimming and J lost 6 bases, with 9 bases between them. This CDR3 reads CASRGGSEQYF. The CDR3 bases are TGTGCCAGCAGGGGGGGAAGCGAGCAGTACTTC.

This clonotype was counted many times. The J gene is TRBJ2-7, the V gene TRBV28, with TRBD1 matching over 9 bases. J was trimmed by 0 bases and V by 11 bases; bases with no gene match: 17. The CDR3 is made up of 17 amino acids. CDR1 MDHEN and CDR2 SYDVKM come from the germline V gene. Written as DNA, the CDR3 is TGTGCCGTAGAACAGGGGGCGCCGCTGGGAGTCTCCTACGAGCAGTACTTC. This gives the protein CAVEQGAPLGVSYEQYF.

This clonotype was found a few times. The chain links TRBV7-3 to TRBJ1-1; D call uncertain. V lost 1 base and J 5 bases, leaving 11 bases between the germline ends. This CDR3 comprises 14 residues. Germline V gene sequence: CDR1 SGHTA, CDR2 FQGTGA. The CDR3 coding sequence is TGTGCCAGCAGCTTAAGGGGAGGGAAAACTGAAGCTTTCTTT. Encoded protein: CASSLRGGKTEAFF. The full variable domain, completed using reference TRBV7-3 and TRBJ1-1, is GAGVSQTPSNKVTEKGKYVELRCDPISGHTALYWYRQSLGQGPEFLIYFQGTGAADDSGLPNDRFFAVRPEGSVSTLKIQRTERGDSAVYLCASSLRGGKTEAFFGQGTRLTVV.

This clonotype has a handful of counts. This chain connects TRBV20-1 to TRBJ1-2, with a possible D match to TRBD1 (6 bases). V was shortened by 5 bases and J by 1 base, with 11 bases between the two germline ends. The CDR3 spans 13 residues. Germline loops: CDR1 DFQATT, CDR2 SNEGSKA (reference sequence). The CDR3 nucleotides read TGCAGTGCTGAGGGAGGGGGTAACTATGGCTACACCTTC. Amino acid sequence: CSAEGGGNYGYTF.

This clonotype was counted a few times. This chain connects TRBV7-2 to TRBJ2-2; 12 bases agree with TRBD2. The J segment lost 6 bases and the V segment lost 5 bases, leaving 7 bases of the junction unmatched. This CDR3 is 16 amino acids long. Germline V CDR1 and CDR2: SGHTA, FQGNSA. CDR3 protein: CASSGGGLAGPGELFF. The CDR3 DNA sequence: TGTGCCAGCAGCGGAGGGGGACTAGCGGGCCCCGGGGAGCTGTTTTTT.

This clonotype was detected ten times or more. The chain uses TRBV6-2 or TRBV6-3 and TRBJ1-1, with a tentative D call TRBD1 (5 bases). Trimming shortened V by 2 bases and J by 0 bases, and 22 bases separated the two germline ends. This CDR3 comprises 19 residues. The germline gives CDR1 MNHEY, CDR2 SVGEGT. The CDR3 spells CASSYDTWTRIRMNTEAFF. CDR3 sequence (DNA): TGTGCCAGCAGTTACGACACTTGGACACGGATCCGGATGAACACTGAAGCTTTCTTT.

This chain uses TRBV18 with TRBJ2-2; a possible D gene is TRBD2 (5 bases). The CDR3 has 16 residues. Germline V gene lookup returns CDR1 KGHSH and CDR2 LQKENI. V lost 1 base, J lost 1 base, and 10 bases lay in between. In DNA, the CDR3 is TGTGCCAGCTCACCACTTATGGCGGGGAACACCGGGGAGCTGTTTTTT. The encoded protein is CASSPLMAGNTGELFF.

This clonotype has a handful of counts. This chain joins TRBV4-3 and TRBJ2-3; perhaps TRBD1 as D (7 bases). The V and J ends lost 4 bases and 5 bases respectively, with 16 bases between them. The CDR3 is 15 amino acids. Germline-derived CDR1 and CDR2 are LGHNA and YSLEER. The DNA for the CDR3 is TGCGCCAGCAGCCCAACAGGGGAGGAAGGAGATACGCAGTATTTT. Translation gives CASSPTGEEGDTQYF.

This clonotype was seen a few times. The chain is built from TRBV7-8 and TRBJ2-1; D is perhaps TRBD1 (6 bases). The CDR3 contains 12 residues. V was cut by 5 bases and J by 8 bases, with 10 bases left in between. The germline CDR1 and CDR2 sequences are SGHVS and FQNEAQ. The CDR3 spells CASSIQGYEQFF. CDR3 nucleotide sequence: TGTGCCAGCAGCATACAGGGCTATGAGCAGTTCTTC. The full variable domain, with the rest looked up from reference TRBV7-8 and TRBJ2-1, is GAGVSQSPRYKVAKRGQDVALRCDPISGHVSLFWYQQALGQGPEFLTYFQNEAQLDKSGLPSDRFFAERPEGSVSTLKIQRTQQEDSAVYLCASSIQGYEQFFGPGTRLTVL.

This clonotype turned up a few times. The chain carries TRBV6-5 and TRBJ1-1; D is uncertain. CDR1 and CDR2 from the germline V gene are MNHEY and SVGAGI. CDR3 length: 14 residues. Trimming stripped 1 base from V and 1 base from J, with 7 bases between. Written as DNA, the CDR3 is TGTGCCAGCAGTTACTATGCGGGGAACACTGAAGCTTTCTTT. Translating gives CASSYYAGNTEAFF.

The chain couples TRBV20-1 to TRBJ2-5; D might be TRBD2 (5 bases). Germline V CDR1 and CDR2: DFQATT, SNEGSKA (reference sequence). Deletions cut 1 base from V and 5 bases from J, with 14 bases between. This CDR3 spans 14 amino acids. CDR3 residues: CSARVPGSRETQYF. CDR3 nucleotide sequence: TGCAGTGCTAGAGTTCCGGGGAGCCGGGAGACCCAGTACTTC.

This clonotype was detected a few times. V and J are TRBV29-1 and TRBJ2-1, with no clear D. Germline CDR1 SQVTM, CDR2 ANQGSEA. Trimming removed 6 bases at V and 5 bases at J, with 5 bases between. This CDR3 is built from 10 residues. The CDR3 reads CSVIDNEQFF. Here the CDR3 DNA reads TGCAGCGTAATAGACAATGAGCAGTTCTTC.

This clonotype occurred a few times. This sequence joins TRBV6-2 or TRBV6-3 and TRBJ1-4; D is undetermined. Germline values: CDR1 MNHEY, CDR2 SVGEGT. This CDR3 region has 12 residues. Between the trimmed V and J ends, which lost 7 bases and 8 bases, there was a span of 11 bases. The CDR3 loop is CASNDPTEKLFF. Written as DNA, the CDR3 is TGTGCCAGCAACGACCCGACCGAAAAACTGTTTTTT.

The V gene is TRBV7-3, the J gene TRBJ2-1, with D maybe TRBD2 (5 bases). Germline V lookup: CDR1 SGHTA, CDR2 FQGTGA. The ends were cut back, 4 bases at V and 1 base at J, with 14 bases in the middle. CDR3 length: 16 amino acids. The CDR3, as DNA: TGTGCCAGCAGCTCAGGCCCCAGCGGATCCTACAATGAGCAGTTCTTC. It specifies CASSSGPSGSYNEQFF.

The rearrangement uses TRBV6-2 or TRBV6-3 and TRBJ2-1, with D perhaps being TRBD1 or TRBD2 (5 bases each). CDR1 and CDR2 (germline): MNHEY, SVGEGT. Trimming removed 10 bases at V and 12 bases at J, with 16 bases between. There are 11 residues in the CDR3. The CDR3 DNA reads TGTGCCACCACCGACCGTGGGGGGCAGTTCTTC. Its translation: CATTDRGGQFF.

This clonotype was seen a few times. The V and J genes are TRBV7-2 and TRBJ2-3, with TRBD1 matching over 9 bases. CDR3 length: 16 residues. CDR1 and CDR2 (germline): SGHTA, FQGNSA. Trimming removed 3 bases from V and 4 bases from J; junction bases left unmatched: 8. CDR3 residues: CASSLYRDRVADTQYF. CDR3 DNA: TGTGCCAGCAGCTTGTACCGGGACAGGGTAGCAGATACGCAGTATTTT.

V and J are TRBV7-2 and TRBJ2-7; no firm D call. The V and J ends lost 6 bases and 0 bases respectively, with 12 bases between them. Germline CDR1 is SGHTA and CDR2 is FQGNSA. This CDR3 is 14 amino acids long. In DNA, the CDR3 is TGTGCCAGCAGTAAGACTGGAACCTCCTACGAGCAGTACTTC. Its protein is CASSKTGTSYEQYF.

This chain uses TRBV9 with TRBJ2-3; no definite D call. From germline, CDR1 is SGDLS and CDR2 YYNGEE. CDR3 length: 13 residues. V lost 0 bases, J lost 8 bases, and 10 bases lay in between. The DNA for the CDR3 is TGTGCCAGCAGCGTAGCTACGGTCGGTACGCAGTATTTT. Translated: CASSVATVGTQYF.

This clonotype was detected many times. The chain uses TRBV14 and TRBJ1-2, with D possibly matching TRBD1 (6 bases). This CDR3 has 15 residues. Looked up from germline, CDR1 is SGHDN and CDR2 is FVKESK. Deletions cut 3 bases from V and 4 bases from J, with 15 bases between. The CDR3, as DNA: TGTGCCAGCAGCCAGATAGACAGGACGCTCTATGGCTACACCTTC. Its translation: CASSQIDRTLYGYTF.